Listed below are T cell receptor beta chains from one sample, sequenced in a study of blood T cell repertoires in COVID-19. Assay used: immunoSEQ multiplex PCR; TCRdb lists only in-frame clones, some missing. Counted here are about 23,000 clones, 90% to 95% occurring once; the ten biggest clones make up about 4%. The material sequenced was peripheral blood. These receptors were taken from a woman between 45 and 65 years old with active COVID-19. Both conserved end residues are part of each CDR3. D genes are given only for firm matches. Rows give clone size only sometimes, using once, few, many, or a class for an expanded clone.

len: 14; d_gene: .; abundance: once; v_gene: TRBV7-3; j_gene: TRBJ1-1; CDR3nt: TGTGCCAGCAGCATCGGGGGTATGAACACTGAAGCTTTCTTT; CDR3aa: CASSIGGMNTEAFF
len: 14; d_gene: .; abundance: .; v_gene: TRBV7-9; j_gene: TRBJ2-7; CDR3nt: TGTGCCAGCAGCTTGGAGGGCGGAAATTACGAGCAGTACTTC; CDR3aa: CASSLEGGNYEQYF
len: 20; d_gene: TRBD1; abundance: .; v_gene: TRBV28; j_gene: TRBJ1-3; CDR3nt: TGTGCCAGCAGTTCGCAGAGGGGACAGGGCTTAGTAAGATCTGGAAACACCATATATTTT; CDR3aa: CASSSQRGQGLVRSGNTIYF
len: 13; d_gene: .; abundance: .; v_gene: TRBV5-1; j_gene: TRBJ2-3; CDR3nt: TGCGCCAGCAGCATCGGACAGCGAGATACGCAGTATTTT; CDR3aa: CASSIGQRDTQYF
len: 16; d_gene: .; abundance: .; v_gene: TRBV6-6; j_gene: TRBJ2-2; CDR3nt: TGTGCCAGCAGTTATCCCCAGGGCGTAAACACCGGGGAGCTGTTTTTT; CDR3aa: CASSYPQGVNTGELFF
len: 18; d_gene: .; abundance: .; v_gene: TRBV7-6; j_gene: TRBJ2-6; CDR3nt: TGTGCCAGCAGCTTTTGGAGCGGAGGAGGTCCTGGGGCCAACGTCCTGACTTTC; CDR3aa: CASSFWSGGGPGANVLTF
len: 14; d_gene: .; abundance: .; v_gene: TRBV5-1; j_gene: TRBJ2-3; CDR3nt: TGCGCCAGCAGCTTGGAGCGGTTCACAGATACGCAGTATTTT; CDR3aa: CASSLERFTDTQYF
len: 11; d_gene: .; abundance: .; v_gene: TRBV12-3/TRBV12-4; j_gene: TRBJ1-5; CDR3nt: TGTGCCAGCACCAAGGGGGTAGCCCAGCATTTT; CDR3aa: CASTKGVAQHF
len: 15; d_gene: .; abundance: .; v_gene: TRBV9; j_gene: TRBJ1-4; CDR3nt: TGTGCCAGCAGCCCATGGGGGGGAGGAGATGAAAAACTGTTTTTT; CDR3aa: CASSPWGGGDEKLFF
len: 15; d_gene: TRBD1; abundance: .; v_gene: TRBV3-1/TRBV3-2; j_gene: TRBJ1-5; CDR3nt: TGTGCCAGCAGCCAAGTCCCGGGACAGGGGGGGCCCCAGCATTTT; CDR3aa: CASSQVPGQGGPQHF
len: 14; d_gene: .; abundance: .; v_gene: TRBV10-2; j_gene: TRBJ1-2; CDR3nt: TGCGCCAGCTCCCGGCCCGGGACTAACTATGGCTACACCTTC; CDR3aa: CASSRPGTNYGYTF
len: 15; d_gene: .; abundance: .; v_gene: TRBV19; j_gene: TRBJ1-5; CDR3nt: TGTGCCAGTAGTATAAGGGGCGGTGTCAATCAGCCCCAGCATTTT; CDR3aa: CASSIRGGVNQPQHF
len: 14; d_gene: .; abundance: .; v_gene: TRBV11-3; j_gene: TRBJ2-5; CDR3nt: TGTGCCAGCAGCTTAAAGGGAGTGAGGGAGACCCAGTACTTC; CDR3aa: CASSLKGVRETQYF